Described below is a single TCR beta chain sequence and its context. The sample belongs to a study of blood T cell repertoires in COVID-19. About the research overall: Whether acute or convalescent, the COVID-19 samples came from the United States, Italy and Spain. Nucleic acid was either cDNA or gDNA, and it came from T cells, B-cell-depleted T cells, or PBMCs.

Original analysis: Reference gene primer amplification yielded estimated nucleated cell counts. TCRdb's copy holds only in-frame clones and misses some; the assay was immunoSEQ multiplex PCR. The DNA gave D and trimming, while V, J and clone size come from that table. Of under 60,000 clones listed, roughly 90% are singletons. The CDR3 sequence is 16 residues long. Germline V lookup: CDR1 SGHTA, CDR2 FQGNSA. Unmatched junction bases numbered 7, after V lost 2 bases and J lost 8 bases. This chain links TRBV7-2 with TRBJ2-1, with 12 bases matching TRBD1. The sequencing input was peripheral blood. The TCR was taken from a human donor in a cohort sampled during active COVID-19. The CDR3 reads CASSLLWGTGGDEQFF. The CDR3, as DNA: TGTGCCAGCAGCTTATTATGGGGGACAGGGGGCGATGAGCAGTTCTTC.